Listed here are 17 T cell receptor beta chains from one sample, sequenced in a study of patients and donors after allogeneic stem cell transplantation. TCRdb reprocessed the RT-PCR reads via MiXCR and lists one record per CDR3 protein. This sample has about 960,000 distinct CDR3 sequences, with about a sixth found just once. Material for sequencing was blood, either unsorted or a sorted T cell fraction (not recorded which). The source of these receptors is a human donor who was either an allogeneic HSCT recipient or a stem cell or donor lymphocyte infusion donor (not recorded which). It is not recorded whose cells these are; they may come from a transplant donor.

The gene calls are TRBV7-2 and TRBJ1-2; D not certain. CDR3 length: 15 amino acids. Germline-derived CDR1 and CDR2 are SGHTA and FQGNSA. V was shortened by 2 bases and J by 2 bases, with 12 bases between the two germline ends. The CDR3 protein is CASSLTSPKNYGYTF. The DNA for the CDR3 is TGTGCCAGCAGCTTAACGTCCCCGAAAAACTATGGCTACACCTTC.

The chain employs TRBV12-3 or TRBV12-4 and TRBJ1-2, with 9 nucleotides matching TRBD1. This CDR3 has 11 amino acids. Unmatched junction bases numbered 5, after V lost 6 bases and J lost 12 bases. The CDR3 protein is CASRGQGKNTF. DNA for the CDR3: TGTGCCAGCAGGGGACAGGGAAAGAACACCTTC.

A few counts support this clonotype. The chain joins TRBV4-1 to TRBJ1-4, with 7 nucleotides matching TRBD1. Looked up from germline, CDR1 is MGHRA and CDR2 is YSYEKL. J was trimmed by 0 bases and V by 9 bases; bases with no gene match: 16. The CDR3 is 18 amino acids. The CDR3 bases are TGCGCCAGTAAACGGGACAGCAAAAATCAGGCAACTAATGAAAAACTGTTTTTT. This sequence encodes CASKRDSKNQATNEKLFF.

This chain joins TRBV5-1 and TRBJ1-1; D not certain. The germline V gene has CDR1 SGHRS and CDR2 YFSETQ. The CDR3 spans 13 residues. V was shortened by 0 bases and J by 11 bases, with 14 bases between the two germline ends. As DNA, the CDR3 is TGCGCCAGCAGCTTGGAAGGACTTAGGAATGCTTTCTTT. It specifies CASSLEGLRNAFF.

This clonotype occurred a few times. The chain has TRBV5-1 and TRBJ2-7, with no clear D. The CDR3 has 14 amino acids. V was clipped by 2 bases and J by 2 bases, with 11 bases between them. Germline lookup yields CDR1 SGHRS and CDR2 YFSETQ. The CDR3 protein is CASSFGRVAYEQYF. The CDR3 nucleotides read TGCGCCAGCAGCTTCGGTCGGGTGGCCTACGAGCAGTACTTC. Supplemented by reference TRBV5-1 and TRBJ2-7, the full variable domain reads KAGVTQTPRYLIKTRGQQVTLSCSPISGHRSVSWYQQTPGQGLQFLFEYFSETQRNKGNFPGRFSGRQFSNSRSEMNVSTLELGDSALYLCASSFGRVAYEQYFGPGTRLTVT.

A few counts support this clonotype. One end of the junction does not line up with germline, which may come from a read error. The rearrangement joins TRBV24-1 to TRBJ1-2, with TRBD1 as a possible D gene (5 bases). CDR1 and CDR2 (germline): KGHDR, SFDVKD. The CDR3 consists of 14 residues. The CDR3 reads CATSATDSSYDYTF. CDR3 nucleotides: TGTGCCACCAGTGCTACCGACAGCAGCTATGACTACACCTTC.

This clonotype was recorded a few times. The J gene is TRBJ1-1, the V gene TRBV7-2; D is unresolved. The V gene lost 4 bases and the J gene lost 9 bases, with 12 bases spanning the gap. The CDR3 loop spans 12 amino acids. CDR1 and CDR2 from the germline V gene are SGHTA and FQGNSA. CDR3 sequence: CASSSGPVQAFF. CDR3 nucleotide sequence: TGTGCCAGCAGCTCAGGACCGGTGCAAGCTTTCTTT.

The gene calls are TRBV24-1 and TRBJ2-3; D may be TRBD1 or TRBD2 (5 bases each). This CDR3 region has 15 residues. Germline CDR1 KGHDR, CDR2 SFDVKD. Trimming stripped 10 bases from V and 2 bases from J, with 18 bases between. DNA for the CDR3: TGTGCCACGGCTACCGGGACCCGTAACACAGATACGCAGTATTTT. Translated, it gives CATATGTRNTDTQYF.

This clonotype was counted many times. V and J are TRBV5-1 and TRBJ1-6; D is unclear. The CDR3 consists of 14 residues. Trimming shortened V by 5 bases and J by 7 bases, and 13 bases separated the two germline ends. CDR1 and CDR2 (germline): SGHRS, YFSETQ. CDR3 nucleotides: TGCGCCAGCAGTGGCTTTCTGGGGAATTCACCCCTCCACTTT. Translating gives CASSGFLGNSPLHF.

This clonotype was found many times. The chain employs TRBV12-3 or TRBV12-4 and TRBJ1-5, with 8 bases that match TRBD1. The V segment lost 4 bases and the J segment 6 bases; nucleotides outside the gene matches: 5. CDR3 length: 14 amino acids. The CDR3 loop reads CASSSWTGFQPQHF. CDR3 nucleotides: TGTGCCAGCAGTTCCTGGACAGGGTTTCAGCCCCAGCATTTT.

This CDR3 is CASSYGDETREGYTF. CDR3 nucleotides: TGTGCCAGCAGTTATGGAGACGAAACCAGGGAAGGCTACACCTTC. The chain has TRBV6-5 and TRBJ1-2; D may be TRBD1 (5 bases). The V end was cut by 3 bases, the J end by 8 bases, with 19 bases between. Germline V gives CDR1 MNHEY, CDR2 SVGAGI. The CDR3 consists of 15 residues.

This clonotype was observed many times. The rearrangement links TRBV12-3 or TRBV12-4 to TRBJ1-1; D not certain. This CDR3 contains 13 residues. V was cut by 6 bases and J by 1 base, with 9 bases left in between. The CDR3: CASSFGRNTEAFF. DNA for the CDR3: TGTGCCAGCAGCTTCGGCAGGAACACTGAAGCTTTCTTT.

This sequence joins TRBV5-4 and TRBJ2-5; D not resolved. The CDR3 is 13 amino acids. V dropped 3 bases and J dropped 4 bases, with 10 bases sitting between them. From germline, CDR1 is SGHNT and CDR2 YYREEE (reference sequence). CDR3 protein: CASSYRSIETQYF. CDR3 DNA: TGTGCCAGCAGCTATAGGAGCATAGAGACCCAGTACTTC. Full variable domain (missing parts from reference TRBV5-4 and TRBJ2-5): ETGVTQSPTHLIKTRGQQVTLRCSSQSGHNTVSWYQQALGQGPQFIFQYYREEENGRGNFPPRFSGLQFPNYSSELNVNALELDDSALYLCASSYRSIETQYFGPGTRLLVL.

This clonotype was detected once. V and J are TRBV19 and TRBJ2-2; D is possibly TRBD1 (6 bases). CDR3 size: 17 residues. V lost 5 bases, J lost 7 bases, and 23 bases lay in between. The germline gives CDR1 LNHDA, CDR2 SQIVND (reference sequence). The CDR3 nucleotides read TGTGCCAGTAGTCCCGGCGCAGGGGTAGGTAGTCACGGGGAGCTGTTTTTT. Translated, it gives CASSPGAGVGSHGELFF. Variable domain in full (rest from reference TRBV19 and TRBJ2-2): DGGITQSPKYLFRKEGQNVTLSCEQNLNHDAMYWYRQDPGQGLRLIYYSQIVNDFQKGDIAEGYSVSREKKESFPLTVTSAQKNPTAFYLCASSPGAGVGSHGELFFGEGSRLTVL.

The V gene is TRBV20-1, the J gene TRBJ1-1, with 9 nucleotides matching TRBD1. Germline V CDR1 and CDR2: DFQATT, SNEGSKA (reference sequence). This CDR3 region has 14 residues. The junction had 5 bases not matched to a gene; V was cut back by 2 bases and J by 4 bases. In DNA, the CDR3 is TGCAGTGCTAGAACAGGGGGCCCGGGCACTGAAGCTTTCTTT. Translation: CSARTGGPGTEAFF.

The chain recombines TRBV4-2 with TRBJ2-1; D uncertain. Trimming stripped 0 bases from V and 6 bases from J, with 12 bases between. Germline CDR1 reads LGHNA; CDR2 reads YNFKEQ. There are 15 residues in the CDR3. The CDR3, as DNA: TGTGCCAGCAGCCAAGATGGGCTCTTCAGCAATGAGCAGTTCTTC. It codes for CASSQDGLFSNEQFF.

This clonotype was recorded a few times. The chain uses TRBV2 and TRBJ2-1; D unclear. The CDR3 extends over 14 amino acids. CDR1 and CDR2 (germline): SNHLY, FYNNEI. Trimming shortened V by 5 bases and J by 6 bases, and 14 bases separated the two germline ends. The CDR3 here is CASSMSEKGNEQFF. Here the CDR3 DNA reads TGTGCCAGCAGTATGTCGGAAAAGGGCAATGAGCAGTTCTTC.